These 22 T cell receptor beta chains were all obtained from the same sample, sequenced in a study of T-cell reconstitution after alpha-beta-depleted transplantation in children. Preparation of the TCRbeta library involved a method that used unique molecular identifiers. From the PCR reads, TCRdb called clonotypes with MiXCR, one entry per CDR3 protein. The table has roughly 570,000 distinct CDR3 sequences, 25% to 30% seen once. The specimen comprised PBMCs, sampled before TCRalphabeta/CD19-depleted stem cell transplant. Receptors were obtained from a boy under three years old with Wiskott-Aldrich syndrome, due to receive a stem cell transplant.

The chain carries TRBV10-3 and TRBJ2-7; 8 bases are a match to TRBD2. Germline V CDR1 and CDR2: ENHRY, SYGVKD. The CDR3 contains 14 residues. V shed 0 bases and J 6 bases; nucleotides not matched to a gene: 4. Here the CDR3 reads CAISESAGVTEQYF. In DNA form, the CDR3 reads TGTGCCATCAGTGAGTCAGCGGGAGTTACCGAGCAGTACTTC.

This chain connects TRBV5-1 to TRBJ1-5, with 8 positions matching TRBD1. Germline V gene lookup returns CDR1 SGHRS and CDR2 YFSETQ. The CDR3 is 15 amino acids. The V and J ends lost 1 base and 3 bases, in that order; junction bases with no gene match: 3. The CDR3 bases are TGCGCCAGCAGCTTGTGGACAGGGATCAATCAGCCCCAGCATTTT. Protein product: CASSLWTGINQPQHF.

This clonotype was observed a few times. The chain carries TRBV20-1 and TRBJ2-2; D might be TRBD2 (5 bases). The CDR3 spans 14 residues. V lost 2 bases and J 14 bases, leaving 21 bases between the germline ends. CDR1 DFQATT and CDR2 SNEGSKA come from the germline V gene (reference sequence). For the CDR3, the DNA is TGCAGTGCTAGATTGTTTCGGGGAGCCGAGACCCTGTTTTTT. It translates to CSARLFRGAETLFF.

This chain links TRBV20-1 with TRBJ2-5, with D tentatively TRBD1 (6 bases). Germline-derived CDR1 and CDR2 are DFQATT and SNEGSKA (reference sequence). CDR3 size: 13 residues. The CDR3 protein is CRSDSQAGETQYF. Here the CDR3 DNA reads TGCAGATCGGACAGTCAGGCAGGGGAGACCCAGTACTTC.

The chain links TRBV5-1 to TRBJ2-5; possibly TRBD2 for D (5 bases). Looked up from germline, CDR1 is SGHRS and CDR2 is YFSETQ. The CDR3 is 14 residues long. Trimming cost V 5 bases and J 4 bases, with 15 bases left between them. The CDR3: CASRAIEGSETQYF. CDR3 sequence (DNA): TGCGCCAGCAGGGCAATAGAGGGCTCAGAGACCCAGTACTTC.

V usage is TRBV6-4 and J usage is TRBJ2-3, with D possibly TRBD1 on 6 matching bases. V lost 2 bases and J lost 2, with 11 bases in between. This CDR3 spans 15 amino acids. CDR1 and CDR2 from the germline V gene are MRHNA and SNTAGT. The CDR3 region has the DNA TGTGCCAGCAGTGACAGCACAGGGTCCACAGATACGCAGTATTTT. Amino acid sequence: CASSDSTGSTDTQYF.

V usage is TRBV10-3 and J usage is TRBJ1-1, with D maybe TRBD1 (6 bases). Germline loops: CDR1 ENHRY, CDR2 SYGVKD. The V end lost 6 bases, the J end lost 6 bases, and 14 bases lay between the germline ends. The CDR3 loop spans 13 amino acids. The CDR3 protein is CAISLGGRPEAFF. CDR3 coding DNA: TGTGCCATCAGCTTGGGGGGCAGACCTGAAGCTTTCTTT.

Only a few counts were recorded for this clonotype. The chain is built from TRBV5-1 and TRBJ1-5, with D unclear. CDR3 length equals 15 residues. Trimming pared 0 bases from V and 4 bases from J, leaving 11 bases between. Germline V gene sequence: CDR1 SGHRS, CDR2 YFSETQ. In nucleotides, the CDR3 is TGCGCCAGCAGCTTGGACGGAGAACGGAATCAGCCCCAGCATTTT. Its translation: CASSLDGERNQPQHF. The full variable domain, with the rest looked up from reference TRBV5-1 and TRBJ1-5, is KAGVTQTPRYLIKTRGQQVTLSCSPISGHRSVSWYQQTPGQGLQFLFEYFSETQRNKGNFPGRFSGRQFSNSRSEMNVSTLELGDSALYLCASSLDGERNQPQHFGDGTRLSIL.

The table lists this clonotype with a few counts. The CDR3 bases are TGTGCCACGACTAGTCAAGAGACCCAGTACTTC. It encodes CATTSQETQYF. V is TRBV10-3 and J is TRBJ2-5, with a tentative D call TRBD2 (6 bases). V was shortened by 10 bases and J by 2 bases, with 8 bases between the two germline ends. Germline CDR1 and CDR2: ENHRY and SYGVKD. The CDR3 loop spans 11 amino acids.

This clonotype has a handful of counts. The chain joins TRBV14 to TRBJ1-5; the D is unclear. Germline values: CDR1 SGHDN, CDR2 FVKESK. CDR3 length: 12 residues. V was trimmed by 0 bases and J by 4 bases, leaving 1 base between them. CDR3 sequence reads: CASSQENQPQHF. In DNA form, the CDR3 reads TGTGCCAGCAGCCAAGAAAATCAGCCCCAGCATTTT.

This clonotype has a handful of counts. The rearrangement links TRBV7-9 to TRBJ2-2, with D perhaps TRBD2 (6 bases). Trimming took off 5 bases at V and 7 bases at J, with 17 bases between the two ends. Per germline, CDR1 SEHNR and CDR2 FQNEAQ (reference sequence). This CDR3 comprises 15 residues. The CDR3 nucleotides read TGTGCCAGCAGCCGGAGGGCCTCGGAAGGCGGGGAGCTGTTTTTT. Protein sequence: CASSRRASEGGELFF. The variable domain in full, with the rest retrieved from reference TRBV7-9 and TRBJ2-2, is DTGVSQNPRHKITKRGQNVTFRCDPISEHNRLYWYRQTLGQGPEFLTYFQNEAQLEKSRLLSDRFSAERPKGSFSTLEIQRTEQGDSAMYLCASSRRASEGGELFFGEGSRLTVL.

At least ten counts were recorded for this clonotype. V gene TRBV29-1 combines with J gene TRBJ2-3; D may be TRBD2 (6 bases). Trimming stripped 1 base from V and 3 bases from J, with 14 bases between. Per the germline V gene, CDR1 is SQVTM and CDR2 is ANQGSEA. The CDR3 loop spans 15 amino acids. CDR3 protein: CSVEGGSGFTDTQYF. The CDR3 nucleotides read TGCAGCGTTGAAGGGGGTAGCGGATTTACAGATACGCAGTATTTT.

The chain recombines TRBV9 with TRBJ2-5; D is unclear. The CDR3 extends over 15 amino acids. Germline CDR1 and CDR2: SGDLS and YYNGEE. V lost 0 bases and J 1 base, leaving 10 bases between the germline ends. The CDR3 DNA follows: TGTGCCAGCAGCGTAGATGTAAGGGTCCAAGAGACCCAGTACTTC. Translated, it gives CASSVDVRVQETQYF.

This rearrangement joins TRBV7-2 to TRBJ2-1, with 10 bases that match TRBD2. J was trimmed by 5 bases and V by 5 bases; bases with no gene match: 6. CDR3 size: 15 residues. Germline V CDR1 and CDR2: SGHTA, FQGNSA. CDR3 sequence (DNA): TGTGCCAGCAGCGGGACTAGCGCGTTCAACAATGAGCAGTTCTTC. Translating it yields CASSGTSAFNNEQFF.

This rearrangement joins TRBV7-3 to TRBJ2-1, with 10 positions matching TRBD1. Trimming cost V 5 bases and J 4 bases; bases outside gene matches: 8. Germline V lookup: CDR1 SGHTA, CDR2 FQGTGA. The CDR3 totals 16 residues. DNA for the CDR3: TGTGCCAGCAGCACCATCGGGACAGGGGATTACAATGAGCAGTTCTTC. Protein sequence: CASSTIGTGDYNEQFF.

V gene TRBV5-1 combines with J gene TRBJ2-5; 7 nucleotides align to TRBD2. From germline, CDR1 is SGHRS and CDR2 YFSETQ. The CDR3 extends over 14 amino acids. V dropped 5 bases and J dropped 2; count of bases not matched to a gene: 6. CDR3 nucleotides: TGCGCCAGCAGTAATAGCGGGCAACAAGAGACCCAGTACTTC. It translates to CASSNSGQQETQYF.

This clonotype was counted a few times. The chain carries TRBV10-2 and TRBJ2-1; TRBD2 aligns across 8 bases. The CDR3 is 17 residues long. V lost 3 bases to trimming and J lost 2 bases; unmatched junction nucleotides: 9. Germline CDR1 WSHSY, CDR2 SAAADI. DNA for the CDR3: TGCGCCAGCAGTGAAAGTAGCGGGACCCCCCCCTACAATGAGCAGTTCTTC. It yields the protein CASSESSGTPPYNEQFF.

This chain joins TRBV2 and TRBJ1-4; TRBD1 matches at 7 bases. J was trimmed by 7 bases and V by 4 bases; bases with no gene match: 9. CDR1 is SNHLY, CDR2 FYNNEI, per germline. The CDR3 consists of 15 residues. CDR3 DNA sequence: TGTGCCAGCAGTGGAGCGAAGGGGGCTCGTGAAAAACTGTTTTTT. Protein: CASSGAKGAREKLFF.

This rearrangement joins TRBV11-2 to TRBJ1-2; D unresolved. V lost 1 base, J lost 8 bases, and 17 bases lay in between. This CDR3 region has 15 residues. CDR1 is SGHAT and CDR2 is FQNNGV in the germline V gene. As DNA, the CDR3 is TGTGCCAGCAGCTTAGCCCCAGGAGTTGTGGACGGCTACACCTTC. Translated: CASSLAPGVVDGYTF.

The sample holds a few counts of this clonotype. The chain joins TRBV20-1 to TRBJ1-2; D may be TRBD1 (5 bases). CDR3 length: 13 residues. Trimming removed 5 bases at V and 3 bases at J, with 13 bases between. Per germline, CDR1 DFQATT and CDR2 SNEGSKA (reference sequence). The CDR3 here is CSAGTDPHYGYTF. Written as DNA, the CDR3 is TGCAGTGCTGGGACGGATCCCCACTATGGCTACACCTTC.

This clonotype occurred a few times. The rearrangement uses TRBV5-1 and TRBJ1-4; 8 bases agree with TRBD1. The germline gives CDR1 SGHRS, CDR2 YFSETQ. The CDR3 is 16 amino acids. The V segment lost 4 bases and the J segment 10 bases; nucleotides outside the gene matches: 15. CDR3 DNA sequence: TGCGCCAGCAGCCGCGGGACAGGCCCGGGTATCGGAAAACTGTTTTTT. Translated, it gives CASSRGTGPGIGKLFF. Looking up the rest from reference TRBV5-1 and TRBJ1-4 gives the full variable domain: KAGVTQTPRYLIKTRGQQVTLSCSPISGHRSVSWYQQTPGQGLQFLFEYFSETQRNKGNFPGRFSGRQFSNSRSEMNVSTLELGDSALYLCASSRGTGPGIGKLFFGSGTQLSVL.

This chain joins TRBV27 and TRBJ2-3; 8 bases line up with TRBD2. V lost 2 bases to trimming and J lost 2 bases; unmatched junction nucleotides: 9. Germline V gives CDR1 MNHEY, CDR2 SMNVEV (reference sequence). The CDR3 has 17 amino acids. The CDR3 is CASSLRLRREATDTQYF. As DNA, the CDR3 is TGTGCCAGCAGTTTACGCCTCCGGCGGGAGGCCACAGATACGCAGTATTTT.